The 10 T cell receptor beta chains below come from one sample, sequenced in a study of blood T cell repertoires in COVID-19. Using immunoSEQ multiplex PCR, the repertoire was profiled, and TCRdb retains in-frame clones only, with some absent. This table has tens of thousands of clones, 79% appearing once. The sample taken for sequencing was peripheral blood. The receptors were gathered from a woman aged 55 to 70 with acute or convalescent COVID-19.

The chain uses TRBV5-8 and TRBJ2-2; possible D gene TRBD2, 6 bases. Germline lookup yields CDR1 SGHTS and CDR2 YDEGEE. The CDR3 covers 15 residues. The ends were cut back, 6 bases at V and 3 bases at J, with 15 bases in the middle. The CDR3 sequence is CASILRSGDTGELFF. The DNA of the CDR3 is TGTGCCAGCATCCTAAGGTCGGGGGACACCGGGGAGCTGTTTTTT.

V usage is TRBV3-1 (or the pseudogene TRBV3-2) and J usage is TRBJ2-5; weak D call: TRBD2 (5 bases). The CDR3 runs to 17 residues. Deletions cut 1 base from V and 2 bases from J, with 17 bases between. Looked up from germline, CDR1 is LGHDT and CDR2 is YNNKEL (reference sequence). The CDR3 reads CASSQGWVKEDQETQYF. The CDR3 DNA sequence: TGTGCCAGCAGCCAAGGTTGGGTGAAGGAGGATCAAGAGACCCAGTACTTC.

The chain has TRBV2 and TRBJ2-1, with D tentatively TRBD2 (6 bases). This CDR3 has 16 residues. Trimming pared 6 bases from V and 0 bases from J, leaving 15 bases between. Germline CDR1 reads SNHLY; CDR2 reads FYNNEI. CDR3 residues: CASRAELASSYNEQFF. Here the CDR3 DNA reads TGTGCCAGCAGGGCCGAGCTAGCGAGCTCCTACAATGAGCAGTTCTTC.

The chain links TRBV7-9 to TRBJ1-4; 10 bases are a match to TRBD1. With 0 bases clipped from V and 6 bases from J, the junction kept 1 base outside the gene matches. The CDR3 contains 15 residues. Germline CDR1 is SEHNR and CDR2 is FQNEAQ (reference sequence). DNA for the CDR3: TGTGCCAGCAGCTTAGCCGGGACAGGGGATGAAAAACTGTTTTTT. Amino acids: CASSLAGTGDEKLFF.

The gene calls are TRBV4-2 and TRBJ2-2; D uncertain. V shed 3 bases and J shed 3 bases, with 8 bases lying between them. The CDR3 has 14 amino acids. Germline V CDR1 and CDR2: LGHNA, YNFKEQ. In nucleotides, the CDR3 is TGTGCCAGCAGCCACGGTCTCGACACCGGGGAGCTGTTTTTT. Its translation: CASSHGLDTGELFF.

The chain joins TRBV11-2 to TRBJ2-7; the D is unclear. With 4 bases removed from V and 3 bases from J, the gap between germline ends came to 13 bases. Germline V gene sequence: CDR1 SGHAT, CDR2 FQNNGV. The CDR3 consists of 14 residues. CDR3 protein: CASSSTGASYEQYF. The CDR3 bases are TGTGCCAGCAGCTCAACCGGCGCTAGCTACGAGCAGTACTTC. Looking up the rest from reference TRBV11-2 and TRBJ2-7 gives the full variable domain: EAGVAQSPRYKIIEKRQSVAFWCNPISGHATLYWYQQILGQGPKLLIQFQNNGVVDDSQLPKDRFSAERLKGVDSTLKIQPAKLEDSAVYLCASSSTGASYEQYFGPGTRLTVT.

This clone appeared a single time. The J gene is TRBJ1-1, the V gene TRBV19, with TRBD1 as a possible D gene (6 bases). V was trimmed by 8 bases and J by 0 bases, leaving 13 bases between them. The CDR3 length is 14 residues. Germline loops: CDR1 LNHDA, CDR2 SQIVND (reference sequence). The CDR3, as DNA: TGTGCCAGTGGCGTGAGGGGGATGAACACTGAAGCTTTCTTT. Residues: CASGVRGMNTEAFF.

The chain joins TRBV11-2 to TRBJ2-7, with TRBD1 matching 11 bases. The CDR3 runs to 14 residues. Losses at the gene ends were 4 bases for V and 2 bases for J; bases not matched to a gene: 1. The germline gives CDR1 SGHAT, CDR2 FQNNGV. The CDR3 sequence is CASSWDRGTYEQYF. DNA for the CDR3: TGTGCCAGCAGCTGGGACAGGGGGACCTACGAGCAGTACTTC.

The J gene is TRBJ2-2, the V gene TRBV2; TRBD1 might be the D (6 bases). V lost 5 bases and J 5 bases, leaving 9 bases between the germline ends. The CDR3 is made up of 13 amino acids. Germline CDR1 is SNHLY and CDR2 is FYNNEI. The CDR3 DNA is TGTGCCAGCAGTCTACAGGGAACCGGGGAGCTGTTTTTT. Translated, it gives CASSLQGTGELFF.

This chain links TRBV28 with TRBJ2-7; 13 bases are shared with TRBD2. The junction had 5 bases not matched to a gene; V was cut back by 6 bases and J by 3 bases. Germline V lookup: CDR1 MDHEN, CDR2 SYDVKM. The CDR3 is 15 amino acids. The CDR3 reads CASSDWTSGGYEQYF. CDR3 nucleotides: TGTGCCAGCAGCGACTGGACTAGCGGGGGCTACGAGCAGTACTTC.